This TCR beta chain was observed in a study of cytomegalovirus exposure and HLA in healthy donors. With respect to this clone: Its antigen is as yet unknown.

Per germline, CDR1 SGHTA and CDR2 FQGNSA. The CDR3 covers 14 residues. V was shortened by 1 base and J by 8 bases, with 11 bases between the two germline ends. Study observations and caveats: The study designated fewer than 200 TCR beta chains cytomegalovirus-associated. Being productive about 87% or about 30% of the time was typical of most TCR beta V segments in an earlier analysis. As a later analysis showed, a missense DCLRE1C variant was linked to trimming of TCR beta V- and J-genes. Reportedly, a later analysis found an Asian-associated ancestry cluster had fewer N-insertions than the approximately 670-donor mean.

Both 60 Vbeta primers and 13 Jbeta primers went into the PCR. TCRdb keeps only in-frame clones here, not all; method: immunoSEQ multiplex PCR. The table includes about 110,000 clones, roughly 13% detected once. The chain employs TRBV7-2 and TRBJ1-4, with D possibly being TRBD1 (5 bases). Sequenced material: PBMCs. The clonotype comes from a man aged 40-50 years in good health and CMV-seropositive. The CDR3 bases are TGTGCCAGCAGCTTAGGGGGCGCCGGGGAAAAACTGTTTTTT. Its protein product is CASSLGGAGEKLFF.